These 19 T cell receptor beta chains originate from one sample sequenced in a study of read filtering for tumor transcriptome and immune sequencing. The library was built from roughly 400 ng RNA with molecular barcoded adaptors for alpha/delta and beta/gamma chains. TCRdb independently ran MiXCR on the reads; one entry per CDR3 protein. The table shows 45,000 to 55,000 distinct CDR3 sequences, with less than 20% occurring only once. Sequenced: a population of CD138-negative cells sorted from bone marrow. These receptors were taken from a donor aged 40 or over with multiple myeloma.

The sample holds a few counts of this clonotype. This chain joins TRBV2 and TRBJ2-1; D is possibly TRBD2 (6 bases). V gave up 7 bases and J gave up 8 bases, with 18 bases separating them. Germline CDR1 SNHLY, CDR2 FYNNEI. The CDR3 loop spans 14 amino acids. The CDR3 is CASKGRRAWDEQFF. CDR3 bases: TGTGCCAGCAAAGGGAGGAGGGCCTGGGATGAGCAGTTCTTC.

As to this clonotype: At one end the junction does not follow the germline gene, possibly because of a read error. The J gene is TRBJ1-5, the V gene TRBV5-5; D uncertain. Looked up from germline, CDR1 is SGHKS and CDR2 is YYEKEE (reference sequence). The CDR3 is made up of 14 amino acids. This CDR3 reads CACSFFAGNQPQHF. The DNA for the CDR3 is TGTGCCTGCAGCTTTTTTGCAGGCAATCAGCCCCAGCATTTT.

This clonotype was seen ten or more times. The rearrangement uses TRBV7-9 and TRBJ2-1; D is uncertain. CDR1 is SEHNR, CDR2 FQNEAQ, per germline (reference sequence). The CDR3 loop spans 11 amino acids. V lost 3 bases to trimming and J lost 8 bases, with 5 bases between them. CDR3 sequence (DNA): TGTGCCAGCAGCTTTATCCATGAGCAGTTCTTC. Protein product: CASSFIHEQFF.

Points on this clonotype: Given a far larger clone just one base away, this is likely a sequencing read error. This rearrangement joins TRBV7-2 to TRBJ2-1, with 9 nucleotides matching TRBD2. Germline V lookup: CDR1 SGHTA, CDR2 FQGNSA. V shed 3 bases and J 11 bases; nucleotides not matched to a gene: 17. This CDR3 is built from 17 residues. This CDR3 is CASSFSGSSLPPNQQFF. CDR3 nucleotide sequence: TGTGCCAGCAGCTTTAGCGGGAGCTCATTGCCCCCTAATCAGCAGTTCTTC.

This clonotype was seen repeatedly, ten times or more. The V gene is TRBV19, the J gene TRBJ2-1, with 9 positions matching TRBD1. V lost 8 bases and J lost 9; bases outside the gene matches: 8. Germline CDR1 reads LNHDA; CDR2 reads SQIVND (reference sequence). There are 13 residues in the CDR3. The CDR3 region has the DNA TGTGCCAGTTTAGGGGACAGGGCTGGTGAGCAGTTCTTC. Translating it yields CASLGDRAGEQFF. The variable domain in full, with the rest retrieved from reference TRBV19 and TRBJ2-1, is DGGITQSPKYLFRKEGQNVTLSCEQNLNHDAMYWYRQDPGQGLRLIYYSQIVNDFQKGDIAEGYSVSREKKESFPLTVTSAQKNPTAFYLCASLGDRAGEQFFGPGTRLTVL.

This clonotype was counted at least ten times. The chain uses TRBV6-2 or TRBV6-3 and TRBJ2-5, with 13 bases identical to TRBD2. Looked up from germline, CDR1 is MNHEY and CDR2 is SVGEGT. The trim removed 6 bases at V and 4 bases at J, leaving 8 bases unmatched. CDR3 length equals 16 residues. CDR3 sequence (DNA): TGTGCCAGCAGGCAACTAGCGGGAGGGCCTCCAGAGACCCAGTACTTC. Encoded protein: CASRQLAGGPPETQYF.

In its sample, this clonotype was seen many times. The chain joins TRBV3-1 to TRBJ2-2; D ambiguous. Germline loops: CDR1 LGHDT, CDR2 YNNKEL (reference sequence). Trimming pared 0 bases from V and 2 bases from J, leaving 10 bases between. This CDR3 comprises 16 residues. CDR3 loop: CASSQELGSNTGELFF. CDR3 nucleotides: TGTGCCAGCAGCCAAGAGTTGGGAAGCAACACCGGGGAGCTGTTTTTT.

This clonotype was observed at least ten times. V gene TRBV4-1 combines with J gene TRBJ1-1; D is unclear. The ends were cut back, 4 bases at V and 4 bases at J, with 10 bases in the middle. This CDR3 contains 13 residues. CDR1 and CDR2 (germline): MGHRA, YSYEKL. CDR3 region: CASSPDRFTEAFF. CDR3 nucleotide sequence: TGCGCCAGCAGCCCTGACCGATTCACTGAAGCTTTCTTT.

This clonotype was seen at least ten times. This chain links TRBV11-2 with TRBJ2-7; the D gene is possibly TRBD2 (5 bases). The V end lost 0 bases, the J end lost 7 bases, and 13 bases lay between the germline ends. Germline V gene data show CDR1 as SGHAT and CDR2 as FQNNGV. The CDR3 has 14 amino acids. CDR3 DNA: TGTGCCAGCAGCTTAGATCTCCGTGAGGGAGAGCAGTACTTC. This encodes CASSLDLREGEQYF.

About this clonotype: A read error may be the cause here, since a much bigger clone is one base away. CDR3 sequence: CARSLVTGDEAFF. The CDR3 DNA is TGTGCCCGCAGCTTAGTAACGGGGGACGAAGCTTTCTTT. The chain joins TRBV7-8 to TRBJ1-1; D perhaps matches TRBD1 (5 bases). The germline CDR1 and CDR2 sequences are SGHVS and FQNEAQ. The CDR3 has 13 amino acids. Variable domain in full (rest from reference TRBV7-8 and TRBJ1-1): GAGVSQSPRYKVAKRGQDVALRCDPISGHVSLFWYQQALGQGPEFLTYFQNEAQLDKSGLPSDRFFAERPEGSVSTLKIQRTQQEDSAVYLCARSLVTGDEAFFGQGTRLTVV.

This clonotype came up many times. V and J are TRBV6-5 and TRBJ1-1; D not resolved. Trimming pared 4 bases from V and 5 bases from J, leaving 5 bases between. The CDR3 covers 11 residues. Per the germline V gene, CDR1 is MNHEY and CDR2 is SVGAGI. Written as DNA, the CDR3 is TGTGCCAGCAGTTCCCTGACTGAAGCTTTCTTT. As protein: CASSSLTEAFF.

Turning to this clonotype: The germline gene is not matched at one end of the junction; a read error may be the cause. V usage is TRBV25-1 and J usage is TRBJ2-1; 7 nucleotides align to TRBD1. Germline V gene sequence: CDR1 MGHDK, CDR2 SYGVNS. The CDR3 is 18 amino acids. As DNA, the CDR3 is TGCGCCAGCAGTGGAAACCCCATCGACAGGGACCTATACAATGATCAGTTCTTC. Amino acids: CASSGNPIDRDLYNDQFF. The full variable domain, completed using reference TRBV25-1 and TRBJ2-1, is EADIYQTPRYLVIGTGKKITLECSQTMGHDKMYWYQQDPGMELHLIHYSYGVNSTEKGDLSSESTVSRIRTEHFPLTLESARPSHTSQYLCASSGNPIDRDLYNDQFFGPGTRLTVL.

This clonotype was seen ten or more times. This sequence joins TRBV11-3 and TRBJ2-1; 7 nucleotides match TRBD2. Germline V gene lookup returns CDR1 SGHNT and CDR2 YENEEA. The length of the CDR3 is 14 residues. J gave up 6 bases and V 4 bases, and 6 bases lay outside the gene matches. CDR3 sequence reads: CASSSMTSSNEQFF. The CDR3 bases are TGTGCCAGCAGCTCGATGACTAGCTCCAATGAGCAGTTCTTC.

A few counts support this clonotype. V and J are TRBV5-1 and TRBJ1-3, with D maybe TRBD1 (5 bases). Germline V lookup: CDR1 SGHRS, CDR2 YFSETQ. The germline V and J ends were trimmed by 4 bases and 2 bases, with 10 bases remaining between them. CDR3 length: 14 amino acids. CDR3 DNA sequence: TGCGCCAGCAGCCAAGACAGAACTGGAAACACCATATATTTT. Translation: CASSQDRTGNTIYF.

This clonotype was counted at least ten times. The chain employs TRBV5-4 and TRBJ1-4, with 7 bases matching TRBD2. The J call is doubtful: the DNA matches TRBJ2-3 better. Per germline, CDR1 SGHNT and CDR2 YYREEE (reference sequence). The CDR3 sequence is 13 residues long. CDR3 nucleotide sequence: TGTGCCAGCACACAAGCGGGGATCGATACGCAGTATTTT. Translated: CASTQAGIDTQYF.

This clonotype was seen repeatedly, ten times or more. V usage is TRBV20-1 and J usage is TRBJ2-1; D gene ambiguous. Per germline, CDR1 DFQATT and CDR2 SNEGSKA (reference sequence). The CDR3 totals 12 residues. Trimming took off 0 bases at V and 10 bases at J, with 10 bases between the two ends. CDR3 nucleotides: TGCAGTGCTAGAGATCCACAATCGGAGCAGTTCTTC. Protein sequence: CSARDPQSEQFF.

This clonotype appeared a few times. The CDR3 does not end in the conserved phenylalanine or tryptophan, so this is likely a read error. The CDR3 nucleotides are TGCAGCCTGGCGGGTGACAGGGCGGAGACCCAGTACCTC. Translation: CSLAGDRAETQYL. The chain links TRBV29-1 to TRBJ2-5; 7 bases are a match to TRBD1. CDR3 length: 13 residues. Trimming cost V 8 bases and J 5 bases; bases outside gene matches: 11. Germline assignment: CDR1 SQVTM and CDR2 ANQGSEA.

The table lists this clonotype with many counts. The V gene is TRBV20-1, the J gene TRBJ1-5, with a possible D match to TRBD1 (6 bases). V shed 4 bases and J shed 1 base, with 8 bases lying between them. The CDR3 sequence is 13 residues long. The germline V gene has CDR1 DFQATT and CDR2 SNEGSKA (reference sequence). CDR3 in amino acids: CSATGQSNQPQHF. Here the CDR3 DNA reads TGCAGTGCTACAGGACAGAGCAATCAGCCCCAGCATTTT.

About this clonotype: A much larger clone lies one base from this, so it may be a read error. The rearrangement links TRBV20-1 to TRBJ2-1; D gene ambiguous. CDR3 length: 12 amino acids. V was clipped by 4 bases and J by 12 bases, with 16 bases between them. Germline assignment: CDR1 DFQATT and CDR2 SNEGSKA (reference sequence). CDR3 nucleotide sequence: TGCAGTGCTATTAGTAATGGCTATGGGCAGTTCTTC. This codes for CSAISNGYGQFF.